Below, 18 T cell receptor beta chains from the same sample are listed, as sequenced in a study of read filtering for tumor transcriptome and immune sequencing. The library was built from 400 to 500 ng RNA with molecular barcoded adaptors for alpha/delta and beta/gamma chains. TCRdb analysed the reads with MiXCR anew, one entry per CDR3 protein. Found here are 20,000 to 25,000 distinct CDR3 sequences, roughly an eighth of them singletons; the top ten hold less than 70%. Sequencing input: a population of CD138-negative cells sorted from bone marrow. These receptors came from a donor aged 40 or over with multiple myeloma.

This clonotype was picked up many times. The J gene is TRBJ2-1, the V gene TRBV6-5, with D tentatively TRBD1 (6 bases). The V gene lost 0 bases and the J gene lost 12 bases, with 9 bases spanning the gap. From germline, CDR1 is MNHEY and CDR2 SVGAGI. CDR3 length: 12 residues. CDR3 coding DNA: TGTGCCAGCAGTTACTCAGGGGGTGGGCAGTTCTTC. This encodes CASSYSGGGQFF.

This clonotype was recorded at least ten times. The rearrangement links TRBV7-2 to TRBJ2-1, with D possibly matching TRBD2 (5 bases). CDR1 and CDR2 (germline): SGHTA, FQGNSA. V was shortened by 3 bases and J by 7 bases, with 7 bases between the two germline ends. The length of the CDR3 is 12 residues. The CDR3 region has the DNA TGTGCCAGCAGCTTTGGGGAGAATGAGCAGTTCTTC. It specifies CASSFGENEQFF.

This clonotype has ten or more counts. V and J are TRBV7-9 and TRBJ2-1; TRBD2 might be the D (5 bases). V was pared by 5 bases and J by 0 bases, with 11 bases between. Per the germline V gene, CDR1 is SEHNR and CDR2 is FQNEAQ (reference sequence). The CDR3 extends over 15 amino acids. The CDR3 sequence is CASSPPGSSYNEQFF. In DNA, the CDR3 is TGTGCCAGCAGCCCTCCGGGGAGCTCCTACAATGAGCAGTTCTTC.

This clonotype was recorded at least ten times. The J gene is TRBJ2-7, the V gene TRBV5-6; a weak D match, TRBD1 (6 bases). The CDR3 runs to 14 residues. Germline-derived CDR1 and CDR2 are SGHDT and YYEEEE. With 1 base removed from V and 3 bases from J, the gap between germline ends came to 11 bases. DNA for the CDR3: TGTGCCAGCAGCTTGTCGGGCAGGGGCTACGAGCAGTACTTC. Its translation is CASSLSGRGYEQYF.

This clonotype was seen many times. V usage is TRBV7-6 and J usage is TRBJ2-2, with 7 nucleotides matching TRBD2. V trimming: 5 bases; J trimming: 0 bases; junction bases outside the gene matches: 6. This CDR3 contains 16 residues. CDR1 is SGHVS, CDR2 FNYEAQ, per germline. The CDR3 protein is CASSPSSGSNTGELFF. As DNA, the CDR3 is TGTGCCAGCAGCCCCTCTAGCGGATCGAACACCGGGGAGCTGTTTTTT. The full variable domain, completed using reference TRBV7-6 and TRBJ2-2, is GAGVSQSPRYKVTKRGQDVALRCDPISGHVSLYWYRQALGQGPEFLTYFNYEAQQDKSGLPNDRFSAERPEGSISTLTIQRTEQRDSAMYRCASSPSSGSNTGELFFGEGSRLTVL.

Many counts were recorded for this clonotype. The chain joins TRBV29-1 to TRBJ1-4; the D gene is possibly TRBD1 (6 bases). The V gene lost 4 bases and the J gene lost 6 bases, with 12 bases spanning the gap. CDR3 length: 13 residues. Germline assignment: CDR1 SQVTM and CDR2 ANQGSEA. The DNA of the CDR3 is TGCAGCGTTGCTCGCAGGGGAGATGAAAAACTGTTTTTT. Its protein is CSVARRGDEKLFF. The full variable domain, with the rest looked up from reference TRBV29-1 and TRBJ1-4, is SAVISQKPSRDICQRGTSLTIQCQVDSQVTMMFWYRQQPGQSLTLIATANQGSEATYESGFVIDKFPISRPNLTFSTLTVSNMSPEDSSIYLCSVARRGDEKLFFGSGTQLSVL.

The table lists this clonotype with many counts. V gene TRBV7-9 combines with J gene TRBJ2-2; D is unclear. Trimming stripped 1 base from V and 6 bases from J, with 6 bases between. CDR3 length equals 13 residues. Germline CDR1 SEHNR, CDR2 FQNEAQ (reference sequence). This CDR3 is CASSLDAPGELFF. CDR3 bases: TGTGCCAGCAGCTTAGACGCACCCGGGGAGCTGTTTTTT.

This clonotype was recorded many times. One end of the junction fails to match germline, which may point to a read error. V usage is TRBV6-5 and J usage is TRBJ2-1, with TRBD1 identical over 7 bases. Germline CDR1 reads MNHEY; CDR2 reads SVGAGI. This CDR3 is built from 13 residues. CDR3 region: CASRMTGLNEQFF. The CDR3 DNA follows: TGTGCTAGCAGAATGACAGGGCTTAATGAGCAGTTCTTC.

This clonotype was counted many times. V and J are TRBV12-3 or TRBV12-4 and TRBJ2-7; D perhaps matches TRBD2 (5 bases). The CDR3 consists of 14 residues. V lost 6 bases to trimming and J lost 0 bases, with 12 bases between them. The CDR3 here is CASSPWLASYEQYF. DNA for the CDR3: TGTGCCAGCAGCCCCTGGCTAGCCTCCTACGAGCAGTACTTC.

This clonotype was seen ten or more times. The chain employs TRBV7-2 and TRBJ2-3; D is unresolved. V shed 2 bases and J shed 6 bases, with 6 bases lying between them. Germline CDR1 and CDR2: SGHTA and FQGNSA. CDR3 length: 12 residues. CDR3 nucleotide sequence: TGTGCCAGCAGCTTAATGGCGGATACGCAGTATTTT. Translating gives CASSLMADTQYF.

At least ten counts were recorded for this clonotype. The rearrangement joins TRBV7-2 to TRBJ2-1; D gene ambiguous. Trimming shortened V by 6 bases and J by 1 base, and 13 bases separated the two germline ends. CDR3 length equals 15 residues. The V gene's germline CDR1 is SGHTA and CDR2 FQGNSA. CDR3 protein: CASRLGGDSYNEQFF. The CDR3 DNA reads as TGTGCCAGCAGGTTGGGTGGAGATTCCTACAATGAGCAGTTCTTC.

Many counts were recorded for this clonotype. The V gene is TRBV20-1, the J gene TRBJ2-3, with 10 bases aligning to TRBD2. The CDR3 is 17 amino acids. The germline V gene has CDR1 DFQATT and CDR2 SNEGSKA (reference sequence). With V trimmed by 0 bases and J by 1 base, 7 bases remained unmatched. As DNA, the CDR3 is TGCAGTGCTAGAGATACCGCCGGGACTAGCGGCACAGATACGCAGTATTTT. It is translated as CSARDTAGTSGTDTQYF.

By share, this clonotype counts as medium-sized. V and J are TRBV11-3 and TRBJ2-1, with D perhaps TRBD2 (6 bases). The V gene lost 5 bases and the J gene lost 0 bases, with 11 bases spanning the gap. This CDR3 spans 15 amino acids. The V gene's germline CDR1 is SGHNT and CDR2 YENEEA. The CDR3 sequence: CASSLSGSSYNEQFF. CDR3 DNA: TGTGCCAGCAGCCTTAGCGGAAGCTCCTACAATGAGCAGTTCTTC.

This clonotype was recorded many times. The chain employs TRBV29-1 and TRBJ2-5; TRBD1 matches 8 bases. The CDR3 is 13 amino acids. V was pared by 7 bases and J by 5 bases, with 9 bases of the junction left unmatched. CDR1 is SQVTM and CDR2 is ANQGSEA in the germline V gene. The CDR3: CSGDQGARETQYF. The CDR3 DNA reads TGCAGCGGAGATCAGGGGGCCCGGGAGACCCAGTACTTC.

This chain uses TRBV29-1 with TRBJ1-5; 9 bases align to TRBD1. Germline CDR1 is SQVTM and CDR2 is ANQGSEA. The CDR3 contains 14 residues. V lost 5 bases and J lost 5; bases outside the gene matches: 7. CDR3 nucleotides: TGCAGCGTTTCTGGACAGGGGAGGGATCAGCCCCAGCATTTT. It specifies CSVSGQGRDQPQHF.

Concerning this clonotype itself: One base away lies a much larger clone, so this may be a sequencing read error. The chain joins TRBV29-1 to TRBJ2-2; a weak D match, TRBD2 (6 bases). This CDR3 comprises 14 residues. V lost 5 bases and J 3 bases, leaving 13 bases between the germline ends. Germline CDR1 reads SQVTM; CDR2 reads ANQGSEA. CDR3 DNA sequence: TGCAGCGTTAGGACTAACCGACACACCGGGGAGCTGTTTTTT. Translated, it gives CSVRTNRHTGELFF.

This clonotype was counted at least ten times. V is TRBV12-3 or TRBV12-4 and J is TRBJ2-7, with D tentatively TRBD1 or TRBD2 (6 bases each). Trimming removed 3 bases at V and 5 bases at J, with 14 bases between. The CDR3 consists of 14 residues. CDR3 loop: CASSFLGGSDEQYF. In DNA form, the CDR3 reads TGTGCCAGCAGTTTTTTGGGGGGCAGCGACGAGCAGTACTTC.

This clonotype has ten or more counts. The V call is TRBV7-2, the J call TRBJ2-3; 8 bases fit TRBD2. The CDR3 runs 15 residues. Trimming cost V 5 bases and J 3 bases; bases outside gene matches: 7. Germline CDR1 is SGHTA and CDR2 is FQGNSA. The CDR3 reads CASSPGGGKTDTQYF. DNA for the CDR3: TGTGCCAGCAGCCCCGGGGGGGGGAAGACAGATACGCAGTATTTT.